This is a list of T cell receptor beta chains from one sample in a study of blood T cell repertoires in COVID-19. Sequencing used immunoSEQ multiplex PCR; TCRdb keeps in-frame clones, though not all of them. The data hold roughly 160,000 clones, with approximately 86% observed a single time. Sequences were obtained from peripheral blood. These receptor sequences come from a woman of 80 years or more with COVID-19, enrolled during active disease. Both conserved end residues are part of each CDR3. The order of the fields is J gene, V gene, D gene, clone size, CDR3 protein, CDR3 DNA. D genes are given only for firm matches. Clone size is shown for a subset of rows, as once, few, many or a class of expanded clone.

TRBJ1-4 | TRBV6-5 | - | - | CASSYSLGAYEKLFF | TGTGCCAGCAGTTACTCGTTGGGGGCTTATGAAAAACTGTTTTTT
TRBJ2-6 | TRBV28 | - | - | CASSLSGANVLTF | TGTGCCAGCAGCCTCTCTGGGGCCAACGTCCTGACTTTC
TRBJ2-7 | TRBV28 | - | - | CASSRTVTSYEQYF | TGTGCCAGCAGTCGGACAGTGACTTCCTACGAGCAGTACTTC
TRBJ1-3 | TRBV4-1 | - | once | CASSQASTDSGNTIYF | TGCGCCAGCAGCCAAGCTAGCACCGACTCTGGAAACACCATATATTTT
TRBJ1-4 | TRBV18 | - | once | CASSPREATNEKLFF | TGTGCCAGCTCACCCAGGGAGGCGACGAATGAAAAACTGTTTTTT
TRBJ1-1 | TRBV9 | - | - | CASSALETNTEAFF | TGTGCCAGCAGCGCTTTGGAGACGAACACTGAAGCTTTCTTT
TRBJ1-2 | TRBV7-8 | TRBD1 | - | CASSLGTGRRDGYTF | TGTGCCAGCAGCTTAGGGACAGGGCGACGGGATGGCTACACCTTC
TRBJ1-4 | TRBV25-1 | TRBD1 | - | CASSYRTGEKLFF | TGTGCCAGCAGCTACAGGACAGGCGAAAAACTGTTTTTT
TRBJ1-5 | TRBV6-5 | - | - | CASRTDGNQPQHF | TGTGCCAGCAGGACCGACGGGAATCAGCCCCAGCATTTT
TRBJ2-7 | TRBV4-1 | TRBD1 | - | CASSPGQSSSYEQYF | TGCGCCAGCAGCCCGGGACAGTCAAGCTCCTACGAGCAGTACTTC
TRBJ2-2 | TRBV6-6 | - | once | CATKTSSVGELFF | TGTGCCACCAAAACCTCTAGCGTCGGGGAGCTGTTTTTT
TRBJ1-6 | TRBV2 | TRBD1 | - | CASSPDTGASYSPLHF | TGTGCCAGCAGTCCCGATACAGGGGCTAGTTATTCACCCCTCCACTTT
TRBJ1-2 | TRBV18 | TRBD1 | - | CASSPGTGMYGYTF | TGTGCCAGCTCACCAGGGACAGGGATGTACGGCTACACCTTC
TRBJ2-5 | TRBV15 | TRBD2 | - | CATSRDGGGQETQYF | TGTGCCACCAGCAGAGATGGGGGGGGTCAAGAGACCCAGTACTTC
TRBJ2-5 | TRBV7-8 | TRBD2 | - | CASSLSGRETQYF | TGTGCCAGCAGCTTAAGCGGGAGAGAGACCCAGTACTTC
TRBJ1-5 | TRBV6-1 | - | - | CASSYRSNQPQHF | TGTGCCAGCAGTTATCGTAGCAATCAGCCCCAGCATTTT
TRBJ1-2 | TRBV12-3/TRBV12-4 | - | - | CASSSSTVHGYTF | TGTGCCAGCAGTTCCTCGACAGTTCATGGCTACACCTTC
TRBJ1-4 | TRBV7-6 | - | once | CASSPGRREEKLFF | TGTGCCAGCAGCCCAGGACGGCGGGAGGAAAAACTGTTTTTT
TRBJ1-5 | TRBV27 | - | - | CASSPRDGNQPQHF | TGTGCCAGCAGCCCGAGGGATGGTAATCAGCCCCAGCATTTT
TRBJ2-5 | TRBV2 | - | few | CASSDGFTQETQYF | TGTGCCAGCAGTGATGGCTTTACCCAAGAGACCCAGTACTTC
TRBJ1-2 | TRBV19 | - | - | CASKGFGYTF | TGTGCCAGTAAGGGGTTTGGCTACACCTTC
TRBJ1-2 | TRBV5-1 | - | - | CASSLGTFEGGYTF | TGCGCCAGCAGCTTGGGGACGTTCGAGGGTGGCTACACCTTC
TRBJ1-2 | TRBV15 | - | - | CATSVQGDYGYTF | TGTGCCACCAGCGTACAGGGAGACTATGGCTACACCTTC
TRBJ2-1 | TRBV7-8 | TRBD2 | - | CASSFRSGGTYNEQFF | TGTGCCAGCAGCTTCAGGAGCGGGGGGACCTACAATGAGCAGTTCTTC
TRBJ1-5 | TRBV19 | - | - | CASGPVGGGQVPQHF | TGTGCCAGTGGCCCGGTTGGCGGGGGCCAAGTTCCCCAGCATTTT
TRBJ1-4 | TRBV5-1 | TRBD1 | - | CASSKDREGEKLFF | TGCGCCAGCAGCAAAGACAGGGAAGGGGAAAAACTGTTTTTT
TRBJ1-2 | TRBV7-3 | TRBD1 | - | CASSLGTGGLYGYTF | TGTGCCAGCAGCTTAGGTACAGGGGGCCTCTATGGCTACACCTTC
TRBJ1-4 | TRBV5-5 | TRBD1 | - | CASSFQGASEKLFF | TGTGCCAGCAGCTTCCAGGGGGCGAGTGAAAAACTGTTTTTT
TRBJ2-2 | TRBV5-1 | - | - | CASSLFREAGELFF | TGCGCCAGCAGCTTATTCAGGGAAGCCGGGGAGCTGTTTTTT
TRBJ2-2 | TRBV6-6 | - | - | CASSPRGEWTGELFF | TGTGCCAGCAGTCCCCGCGGGGAGTGGACCGGGGAGCTGTTTTTT
TRBJ2-7 | TRBV5-1 | TRBD1 | - | CASSSLTGAREQYF | TGCGCCAGCAGCTCTCTCACAGGGGCGAGGGAGCAGTACTTC
TRBJ1-1 | TRBV3-1/TRBV3-2 | - | - | CASSQDGGRAFF | TGTGCCAGCAGCCAAGATGGTGGGAGAGCTTTCTTT
TRBJ1-3 | TRBV2 | TRBD1 | - | CASRPGQGAPGNTIYF | TGTGCCAGCAGGCCCGGTCAGGGGGCGCCTGGAAACACCATATATTTT
TRBJ1-1 | TRBV20-1 | - | - | CSASTVWEAFF | TGCAGTGCTAGTACAGTGTGGGAAGCTTTCTTT
TRBJ1-2 | TRBV6-5 | - | - | CASSYSSSAPTYGYTF | TGTGCCAGCAGTTACTCGAGCAGCGCCCCTACCTATGGCTACACCTTC
TRBJ2-1 | TRBV5-1 | TRBD1 | few | CASSLGDSYNEQFF | TGCGCCAGCAGCTTGGGGGACAGCTACAATGAGCAGTTCTTC
TRBJ2-7 | TRBV9 | TRBD1 | - | CASSGRTGDEQYF | TGTGCCAGCAGCGGGCGGACAGGGGACGAGCAGTACTTC
TRBJ1-5 | TRBV5-1 | TRBD1 | - | CASSWGQGVNQPQHF | TGCGCCAGCAGCTGGGGACAGGGTGTCAATCAGCCCCAGCATTTT
TRBJ2-3 | TRBV11-3 | TRBD2 | - | CASSFGGGAGTDTQYF | TGTGCCAGCAGCTTTGGCGGGGGGGCCGGCACAGATACGCAGTATTTT
TRBJ2-2 | TRBV5-1 | TRBD1 | - | CASSLQGTGELFF | TGCGCCAGCAGCTTACAGGGGACCGGGGAGCTGTTTTTT
TRBJ1-2 | TRBV10-3 | - | - | CAISESRGAPSGYTF | TGTGCCATCAGTGAGTCCCGGGGGGCTCCTTCTGGCTACACCTTC
TRBJ1-1 | TRBV7-9 | - | - | CASSVQGLGNTEAFF | TGTGCCAGCAGCGTTCAGGGATTGGGGAACACTGAAGCTTTCTTT
TRBJ2-1 | TRBV6-5 | - | - | CASRISVGGYNEQFF | TGTGCCAGCAGGATTAGCGTGGGTGGATACAATGAGCAGTTCTTC
TRBJ2-7 | TRBV12-3/TRBV12-4 | - | - | CASSLGQIYEQYF | TGTGCCAGCAGTTTAGGGCAGATCTACGAGCAGTACTTC
TRBJ1-5 | TRBV9 | - | - | CASSVGEGAAQPQHF | TGTGCCAGCAGCGTAGGCGAGGGTGCCGCTCAGCCCCAGCATTTT
TRBJ1-2 | TRBV6-5 | - | - | CASFLGGYGYTF | TGTGCCAGCTTCCTAGGAGGCTATGGCTACACCTTC